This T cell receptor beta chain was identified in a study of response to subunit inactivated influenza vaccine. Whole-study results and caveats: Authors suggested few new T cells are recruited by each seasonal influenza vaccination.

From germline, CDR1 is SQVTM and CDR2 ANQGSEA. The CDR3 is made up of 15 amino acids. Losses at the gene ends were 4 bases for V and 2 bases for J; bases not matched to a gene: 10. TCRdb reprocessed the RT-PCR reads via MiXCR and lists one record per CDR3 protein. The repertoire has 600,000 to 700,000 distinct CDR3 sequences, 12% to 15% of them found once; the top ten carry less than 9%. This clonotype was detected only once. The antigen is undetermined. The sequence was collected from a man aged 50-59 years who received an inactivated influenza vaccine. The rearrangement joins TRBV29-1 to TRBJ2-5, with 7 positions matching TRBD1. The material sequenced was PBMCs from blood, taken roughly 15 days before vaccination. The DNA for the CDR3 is TGCAGCGTTGGTCCCAGGGGGATTATGCAAGAGACCCAGTACTTC. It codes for CSVGPRGIMQETQYF.